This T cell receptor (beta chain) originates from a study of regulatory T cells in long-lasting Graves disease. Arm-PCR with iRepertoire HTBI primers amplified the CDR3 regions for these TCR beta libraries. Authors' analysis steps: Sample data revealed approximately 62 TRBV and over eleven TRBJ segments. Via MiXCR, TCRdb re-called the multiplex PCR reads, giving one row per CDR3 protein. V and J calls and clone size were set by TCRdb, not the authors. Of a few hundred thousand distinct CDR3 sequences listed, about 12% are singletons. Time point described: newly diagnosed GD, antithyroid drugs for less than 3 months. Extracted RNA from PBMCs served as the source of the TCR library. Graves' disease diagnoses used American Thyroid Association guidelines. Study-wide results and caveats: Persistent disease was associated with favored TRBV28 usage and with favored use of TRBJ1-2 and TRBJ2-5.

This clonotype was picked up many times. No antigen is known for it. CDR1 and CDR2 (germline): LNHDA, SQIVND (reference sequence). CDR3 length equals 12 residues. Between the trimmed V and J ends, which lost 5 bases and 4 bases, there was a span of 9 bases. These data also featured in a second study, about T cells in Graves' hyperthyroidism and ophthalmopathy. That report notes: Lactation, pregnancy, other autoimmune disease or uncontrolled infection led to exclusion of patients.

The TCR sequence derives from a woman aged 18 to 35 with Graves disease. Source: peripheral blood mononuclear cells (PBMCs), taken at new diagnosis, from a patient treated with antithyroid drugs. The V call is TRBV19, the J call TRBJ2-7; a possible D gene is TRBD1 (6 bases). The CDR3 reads CASSPQGYEQYF. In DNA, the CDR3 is TGTGCCAGTAGTCCCCAGGGGTACGAGCAGTACTTC.